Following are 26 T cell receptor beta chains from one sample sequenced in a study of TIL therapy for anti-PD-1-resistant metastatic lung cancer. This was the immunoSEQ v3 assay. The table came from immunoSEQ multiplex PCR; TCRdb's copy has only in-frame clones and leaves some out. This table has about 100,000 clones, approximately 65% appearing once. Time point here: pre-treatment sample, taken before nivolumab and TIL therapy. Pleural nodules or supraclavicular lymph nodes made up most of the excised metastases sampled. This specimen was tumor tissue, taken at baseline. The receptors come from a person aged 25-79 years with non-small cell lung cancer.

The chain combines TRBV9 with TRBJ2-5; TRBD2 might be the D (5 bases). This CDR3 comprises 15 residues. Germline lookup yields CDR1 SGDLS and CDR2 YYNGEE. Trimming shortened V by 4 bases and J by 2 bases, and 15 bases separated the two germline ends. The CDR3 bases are TGTGCCAGCAGCCCCGGGCAGCGGACTCAAGAGACCCAGTACTTC. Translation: CASSPGQRTQETQYF.

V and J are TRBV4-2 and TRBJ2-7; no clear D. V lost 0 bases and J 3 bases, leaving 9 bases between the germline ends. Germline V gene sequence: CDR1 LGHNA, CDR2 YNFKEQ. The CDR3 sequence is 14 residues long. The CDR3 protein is CASSQELMDYEQYF. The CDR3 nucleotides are TGTGCCAGCAGCCAAGAATTAATGGACTACGAGCAGTACTTC.

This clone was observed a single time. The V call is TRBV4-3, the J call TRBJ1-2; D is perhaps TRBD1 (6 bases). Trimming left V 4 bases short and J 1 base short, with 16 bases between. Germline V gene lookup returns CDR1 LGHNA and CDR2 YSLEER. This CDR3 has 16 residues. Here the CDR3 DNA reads TGCGCCAGCAGCCTACAGGGTACTGCGAATAACTATGGCTACACCTTC. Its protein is CASSLQGTANNYGYTF.

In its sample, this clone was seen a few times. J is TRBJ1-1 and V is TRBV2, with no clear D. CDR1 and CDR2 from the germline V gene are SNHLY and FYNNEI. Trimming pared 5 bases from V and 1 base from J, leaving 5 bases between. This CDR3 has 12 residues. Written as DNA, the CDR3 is TGTGCCAGCAGTAGGGAGAACACTGAAGCTTTCTTT. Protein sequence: CASSRENTEAFF.

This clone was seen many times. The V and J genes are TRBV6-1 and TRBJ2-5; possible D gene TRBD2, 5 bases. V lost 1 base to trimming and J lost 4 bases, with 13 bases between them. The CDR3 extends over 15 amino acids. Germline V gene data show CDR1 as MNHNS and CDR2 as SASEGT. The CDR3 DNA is TGTGCCAGCAGTGAAGGGGTAGCGATGGGAGAGACCCAGTACTTC. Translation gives CASSEGVAMGETQYF.

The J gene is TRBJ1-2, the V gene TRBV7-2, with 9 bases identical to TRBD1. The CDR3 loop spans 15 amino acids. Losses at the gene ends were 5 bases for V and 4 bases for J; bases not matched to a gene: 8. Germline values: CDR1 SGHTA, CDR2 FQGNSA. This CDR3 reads CASSVLTGGPYGYTF. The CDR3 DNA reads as TGTGCCAGCAGCGTCCTGACAGGGGGGCCCTATGGCTACACCTTC.

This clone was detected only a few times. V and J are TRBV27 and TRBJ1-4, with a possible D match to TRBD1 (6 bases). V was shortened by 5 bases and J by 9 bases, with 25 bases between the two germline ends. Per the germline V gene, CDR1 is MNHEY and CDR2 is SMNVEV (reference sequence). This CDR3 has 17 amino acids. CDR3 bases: TGTGCCAGCAGTCCCCCCGACAGGATCGGCTATATCCAAAAACTGTTTTTT. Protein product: CASSPPDRIGYIQKLFF.

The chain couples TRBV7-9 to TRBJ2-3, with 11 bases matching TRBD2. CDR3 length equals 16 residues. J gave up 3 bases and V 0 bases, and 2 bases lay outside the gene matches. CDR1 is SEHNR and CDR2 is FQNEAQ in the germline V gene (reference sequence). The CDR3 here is CASSLASGGATDTQYF. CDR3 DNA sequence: TGTGCCAGCAGCTTAGCTAGCGGGGGGGCTACAGATACGCAGTATTTT.

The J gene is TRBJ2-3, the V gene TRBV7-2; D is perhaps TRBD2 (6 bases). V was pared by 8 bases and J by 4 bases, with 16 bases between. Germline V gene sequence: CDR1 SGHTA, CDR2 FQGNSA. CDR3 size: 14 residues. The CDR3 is CASRGSWWSDTQYF. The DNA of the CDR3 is TGTGCCAGCCGGGGGTCGTGGTGGTCAGATACGCAGTATTTT.

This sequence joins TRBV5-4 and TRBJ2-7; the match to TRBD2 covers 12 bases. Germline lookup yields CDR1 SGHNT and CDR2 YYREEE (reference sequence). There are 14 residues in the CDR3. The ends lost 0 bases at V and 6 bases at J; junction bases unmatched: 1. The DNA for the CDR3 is TGTGCCAGCAGCTTGGGACTAGCGGGGGCCGAGCAGTACTTC. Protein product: CASSLGLAGAEQYF.

CDR3 protein: CASSLVAGWSTDTQYF. DNA of the CDR3: TGTGCCAGCAGCTTAGTGGCGGGGTGGAGCACAGATACGCAGTATTTT. The rearrangement uses TRBV7-2 and TRBJ2-3; TRBD2 might be the D (6 bases). This CDR3 spans 16 amino acids. Germline assignment: CDR1 SGHTA and CDR2 FQGNSA. V was shortened by 1 base and J by 0 bases, with 11 bases between the two germline ends.

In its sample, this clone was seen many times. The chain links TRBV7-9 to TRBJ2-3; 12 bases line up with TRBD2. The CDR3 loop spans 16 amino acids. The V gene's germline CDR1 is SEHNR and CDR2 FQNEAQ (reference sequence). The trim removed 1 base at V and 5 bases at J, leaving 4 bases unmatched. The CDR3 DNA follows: TGTGCCAGCAGCTTAGACTTGACTAGCGGGAGAGATACGCAGTATTTT. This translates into CASSLDLTSGRDTQYF.

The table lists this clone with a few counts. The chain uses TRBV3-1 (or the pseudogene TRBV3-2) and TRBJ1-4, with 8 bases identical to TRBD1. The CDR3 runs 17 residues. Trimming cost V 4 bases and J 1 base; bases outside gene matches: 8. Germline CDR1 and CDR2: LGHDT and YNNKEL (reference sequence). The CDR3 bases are TGTGCCAGCAGCCTAAAACAGGGGGTGGGAACTAATGAAAAACTGTTTTTT. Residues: CASSLKQGVGTNEKLFF.

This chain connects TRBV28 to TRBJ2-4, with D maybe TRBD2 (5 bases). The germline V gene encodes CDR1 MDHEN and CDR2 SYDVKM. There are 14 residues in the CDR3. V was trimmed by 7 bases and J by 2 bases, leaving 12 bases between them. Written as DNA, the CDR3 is TGTGCCAGCACCATCGGCGGGCCCAAAAACATTCAGTACTTC. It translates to CASTIGGPKNIQYF.

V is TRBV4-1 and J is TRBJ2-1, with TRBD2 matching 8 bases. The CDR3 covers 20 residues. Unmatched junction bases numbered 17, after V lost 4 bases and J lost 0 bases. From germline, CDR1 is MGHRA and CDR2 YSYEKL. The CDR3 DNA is TGCGCCAGCAGCCGACCTTGGGGGACTAGTGAAAAGCCCTCCTACAATGAGCAGTTCTTC. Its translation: CASSRPWGTSEKPSYNEQFF.

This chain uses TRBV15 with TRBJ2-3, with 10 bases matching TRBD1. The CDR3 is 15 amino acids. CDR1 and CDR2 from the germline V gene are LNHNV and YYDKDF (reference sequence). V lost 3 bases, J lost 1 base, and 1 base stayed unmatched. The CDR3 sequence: CATSSGQGGTDTQYF. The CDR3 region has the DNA TGTGCCACCAGCAGTGGACAGGGGGGCACAGATACGCAGTATTTT.

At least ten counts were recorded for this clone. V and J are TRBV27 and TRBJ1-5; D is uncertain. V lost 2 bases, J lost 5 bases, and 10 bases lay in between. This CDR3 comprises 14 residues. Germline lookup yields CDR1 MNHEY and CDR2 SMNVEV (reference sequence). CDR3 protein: CASSLEHNYQPQHF. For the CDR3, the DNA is TGTGCCAGCAGTTTAGAACACAATTATCAGCCCCAGCATTTT.

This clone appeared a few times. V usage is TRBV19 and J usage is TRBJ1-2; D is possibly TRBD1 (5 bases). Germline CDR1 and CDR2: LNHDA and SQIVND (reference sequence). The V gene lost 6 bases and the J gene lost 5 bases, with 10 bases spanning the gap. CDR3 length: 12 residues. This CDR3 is CASSLGQYGYTF. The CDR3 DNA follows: TGTGCCAGTAGCTTGGGGCAATATGGCTACACCTTC. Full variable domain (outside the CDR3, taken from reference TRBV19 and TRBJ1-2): DGGITQSPKYLFRKEGQNVTLSCEQNLNHDAMYWYRQDPGQGLRLIYYSQIVNDFQKGDIAEGYSVSREKKESFPLTVTSAQKNPTAFYLCASSLGQYGYTFGSGTRLTVV.

CDR3 nucleotides: TGTGCCAGCAGCTTGGCCATGGTTAATGAAAAACTGTTTTTT. It yields the protein CASSLAMVNEKLFF. V is TRBV5-6 and J is TRBJ1-4; D uncertain. CDR3 size: 14 residues. Germline-derived CDR1 and CDR2 are SGHDT and YYEEEE. V was shortened by 0 bases and J by 4 bases, with 7 bases between the two germline ends.

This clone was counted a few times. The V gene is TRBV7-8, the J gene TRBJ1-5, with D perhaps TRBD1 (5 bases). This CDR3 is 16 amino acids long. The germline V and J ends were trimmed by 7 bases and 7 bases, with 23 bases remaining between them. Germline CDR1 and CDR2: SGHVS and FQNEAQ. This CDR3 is CASTSRVWGSKQPQHF. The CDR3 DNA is TGTGCCAGCACCTCAAGAGTATGGGGCTCGAAGCAGCCCCAGCATTTT.

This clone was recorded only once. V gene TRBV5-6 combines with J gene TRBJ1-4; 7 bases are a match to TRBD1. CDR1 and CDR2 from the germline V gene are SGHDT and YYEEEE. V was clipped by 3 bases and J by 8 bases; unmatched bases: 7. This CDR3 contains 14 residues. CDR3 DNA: TGTGCCAGCAGCTCACAGGGGCTAGGGGAAAAACTGTTTTTT. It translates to CASSSQGLGEKLFF.

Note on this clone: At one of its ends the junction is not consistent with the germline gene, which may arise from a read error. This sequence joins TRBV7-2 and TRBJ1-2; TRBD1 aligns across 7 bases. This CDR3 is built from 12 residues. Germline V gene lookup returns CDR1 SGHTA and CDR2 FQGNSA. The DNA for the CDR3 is TGTGCCAGCAGCCTTAAGCCCGGGACAGCATTCTTC. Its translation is CASSLKPGTAFF.

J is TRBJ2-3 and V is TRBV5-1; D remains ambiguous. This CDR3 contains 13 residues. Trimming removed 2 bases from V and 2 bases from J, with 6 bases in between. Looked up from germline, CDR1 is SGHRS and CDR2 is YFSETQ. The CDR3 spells CASSLPHTDTQYF. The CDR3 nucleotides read TGCGCCAGCAGCTTACCACACACAGATACGCAGTATTTT.

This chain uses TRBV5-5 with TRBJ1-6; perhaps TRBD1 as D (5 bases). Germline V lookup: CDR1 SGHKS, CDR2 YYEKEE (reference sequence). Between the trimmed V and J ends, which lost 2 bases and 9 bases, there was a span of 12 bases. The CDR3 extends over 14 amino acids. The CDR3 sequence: CASSFVQGGSPLHF. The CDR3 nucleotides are TGTGCCAGCAGCTTTGTCCAGGGTGGTTCACCCCTCCACTTT.

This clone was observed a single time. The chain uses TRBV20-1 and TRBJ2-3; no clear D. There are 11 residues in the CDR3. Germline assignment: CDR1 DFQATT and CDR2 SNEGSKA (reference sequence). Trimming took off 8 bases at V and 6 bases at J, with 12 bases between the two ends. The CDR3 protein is CSPRLADTQYF. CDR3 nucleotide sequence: TGCAGTCCCCGATTGGCCGATACGCAGTATTTT.

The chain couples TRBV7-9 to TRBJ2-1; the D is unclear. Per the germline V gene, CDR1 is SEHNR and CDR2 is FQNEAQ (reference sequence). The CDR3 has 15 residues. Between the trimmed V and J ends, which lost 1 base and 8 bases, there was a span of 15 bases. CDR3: CASSLVAALADEQFF. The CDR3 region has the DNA TGTGCCAGCAGCTTAGTGGCTGCTTTGGCGGATGAGCAGTTCTTC.